What follows are 21 T cell receptor beta chains derived from one specimen sequenced in a study of early T cells in non-severe SARS-CoV-2 infection. TCRdb called the 5' RACE reads again in MiXCR, with one record for every CDR3 protein. The sample has under 65,000 distinct CDR3 sequences; around 12% are singletons. The sequenced sample was whole blood. These TCRs come from an adult who was a healthcare worker with PCR-confirmed SARS-CoV-2 infection or an uninfected control (not recorded which).

This clonotype was seen repeatedly, ten times or more. The chain joins TRBV27 to TRBJ1-2; tentative D call: TRBD1 (6 bases). Trimming pared 5 bases from V and 2 bases from J, leaving 12 bases between. The CDR3 covers 14 residues. Germline lookup yields CDR1 MNHEY and CDR2 SMNVEV (reference sequence). The CDR3, as DNA: TGTGCCAGCAGTCCCAGGGGCCAAAACTATGGCTACACCTTC. It translates to CASSPRGQNYGYTF.

This clonotype has a count of ten or more. The CDR3 sequence is CASSALRGSQPQHF. DNA for the CDR3: TGTGCCAGCAGCGCGCTAAGGGGTAGTCAGCCCCAGCATTTT. V and J are TRBV21-1 and TRBJ1-5; TRBD1 is taken as the D call from the table, unchecked against the DNA. TRBV21-1 represents a pseudogene. The CDR3 sequence is 14 residues long.

In its sample, this clonotype was seen many times. The chain is built from TRBV7-2 and TRBJ2-3; D remains ambiguous. Germline V gene lookup returns CDR1 SGHTA and CDR2 FQGNSA. V gave up 6 bases and J gave up 1 base, with 2 bases separating them. This CDR3 is built from 11 residues. The CDR3 sequence: CASRRTDTQYF. The CDR3 DNA follows: TGTGCCAGCAGACGCACAGATACGCAGTATTTT.

This clonotype was counted at least ten times. This chain uses TRBV9 with TRBJ2-7; 9 positions match TRBD1. The CDR3 runs to 15 residues. Germline trimming cut 2 bases from V and 2 bases from J; bases unmatched to any gene: 5. The germline CDR1 and CDR2 sequences are SGDLS and YYNGEE. CDR3 sequence: CASSVGQGGAYEQYF. In DNA form, the CDR3 reads TGTGCCAGCAGCGTGGGACAGGGAGGGGCCTACGAGCAGTACTTC.

This sequence joins TRBV3-1 and TRBJ1-1; D is uncertain. Per the germline V gene, CDR1 is LGHDT and CDR2 is YNNKEL (reference sequence). The CDR3 is made up of 12 amino acids. Trimming removed 1 base from V and 6 bases from J, with 6 bases in between. The CDR3 DNA follows: TGTGCCAGCAGCCAAGTCGGGTCTGAAGCTTTCTTT. It codes for CASSQVGSEAFF.

Only a few counts were recorded for this clonotype. The CDR3, as DNA: TGCAGCGTTGCTCCCGGGGAAGAGACCCAGTACTTC. Translation: CSVAPGEETQYF. The rearrangement joins TRBV29-1 to TRBJ2-5, with D possibly TRBD2 on 5 matching bases. The CDR3 contains 12 residues. Trimming removed 4 bases from V and 3 bases from J, with 9 bases in between. The V gene's germline CDR1 is SQVTM and CDR2 ANQGSEA.

This clonotype has more than one count but fewer than ten. The chain uses TRBV9 and TRBJ2-1; TRBD2 matches 8 bases. Germline CDR1 SGDLS, CDR2 YYNGEE. J lost 6 bases, V lost 7 bases, and 6 bases had no gene match. This CDR3 is 13 amino acids long. The CDR3 coding sequence is TGTGCCAGCGCGGGGGGCCAAGGCAATGAGCAGTTCTTC. It translates to CASAGGQGNEQFF.

In its sample, this clonotype was seen many times. The chain carries TRBV12-2 and TRBJ1-4; the table calls TRBD1, which could not be checked here. TRBV12-2 counts as a pseudogene. This CDR3 contains 15 residues. CDR3 DNA sequence: TGTGCAAGTCGCCGACAGCCCCCAACTAATGAAAAACTGTTTTTT. Amino acid sequence: CASRRQPPTNEKLFF.

The J gene is TRBJ1-1, the V gene TRBV20-1; tentatively, D is TRBD1 (6 bases). This CDR3 comprises 15 residues. The V and J ends lost 5 bases and 0 bases respectively, with 16 bases between them. Per germline, CDR1 DFQATT and CDR2 SNEGSKA (reference sequence). This CDR3 reads CSAPARGGLNTEAFF. Written as DNA, the CDR3 is TGCAGTGCTCCAGCTCGGGGGGGCCTGAACACTGAAGCTTTCTTT.

The table lists this clonotype with a few counts. The rearrangement uses TRBV7-9 and TRBJ2-1; TRBD1 is a possible D gene (6 bases). V shed 3 bases and J shed 4 bases, with 10 bases lying between them. Germline V CDR1 and CDR2: SEHNR, FQNEAQ (reference sequence). This CDR3 is built from 14 residues. The CDR3 reads CASSFGDKYNEQFF. The CDR3 nucleotides read TGTGCCAGCAGCTTCGGGGACAAATACAATGAGCAGTTCTTC.

This clonotype was detected many times. The rearrangement links TRBV4-3 to TRBJ1-3; D remains unclear. The germline gives CDR1 LGHNA, CDR2 YSLEER. The CDR3 consists of 15 residues. Trimming removed 1 base from V and 2 bases from J, with 9 bases in between. The CDR3 protein is CASSQGAGAGNTIYF. As DNA, the CDR3 is TGCGCCAGCAGCCAAGGAGCCGGGGCTGGAAACACCATATATTTT.

This clonotype has at least ten counts. This sequence joins TRBV11-2 and TRBJ2-3; D ambiguous. Germline V gene data show CDR1 as SGHAT and CDR2 as FQNNGV. The CDR3 sequence is 16 residues long. The germline V and J ends were trimmed by 0 bases and 0 bases, with 10 bases remaining between them. CDR3 nucleotides: TGTGCCAGCAGCTTAGAGGCAGGAGTTAGCACAGATACGCAGTATTTT. Translation: CASSLEAGVSTDTQYF.

This clonotype was seen a single time. One junction end does not reproduce the germline sequence, and a read error may be involved. The V and J genes are TRBV7-2 and TRBJ2-2; TRBD1 is a possible D gene (6 bases). This CDR3 is built from 15 residues. Germline V gene data show CDR1 as SGHTA and CDR2 as FQGNSA. This chain's CDR3 is CASSFWQGTTGEPFF. The CDR3 DNA sequence: TGTGCCAGCAGCTTTTGGCAGGGGACCACCGGGGAGCCGTTTTTT.

Ten or more counts support this clonotype. The chain carries TRBV5-5 and TRBJ2-5, with no clear D. Trimming took 3 bases from V and 1 from J, leaving 16 bases between them. Germline CDR1 is SGHKS and CDR2 is YYEKEE (reference sequence). The CDR3 sequence is 16 residues long. The CDR3 sequence: CASSSLPRIPQETQYF. For the CDR3, the DNA is TGTGCCAGCAGCTCCCTACCTAGGATCCCCCAAGAGACCCAGTACTTC. Supplemented by reference TRBV5-5 and TRBJ2-5, the full variable domain reads DAGVTQSPTHLIKTRGQQVTLRCSPISGHKSVSWYQQVLGQGPQFIFQYYEKEERGRGNFPDRFSARQFPNYSSELNVNALLLGDSALYLCASSSLPRIPQETQYFGPGTRLLVL.

A few counts support this clonotype. The V and J genes are TRBV6-2 or TRBV6-3 and TRBJ2-1, with unresolved D. The germline gives CDR1 MNHEY, CDR2 SVGEGT. The CDR3 is 13 amino acids. Deletions cut 5 bases from V and 8 bases from J, with 13 bases between. The CDR3 spells CASSRTETDEQFF. The CDR3 DNA reads as TGTGCCAGCAGTCGGACCGAGACGGATGAGCAGTTCTTC.

The J gene is TRBJ1-1, the V gene TRBV29-1; D unclear. Germline CDR1 reads SQVTM; CDR2 reads ANQGSEA. The CDR3 totals 12 residues. With 4 bases removed from V and 1 base from J, the gap between germline ends came to 7 bases. This chain's CDR3 is CSVVPGNTEAFF. The DNA for the CDR3 is TGCAGCGTTGTACCGGGGAACACTGAAGCTTTCTTT.

The V and J genes are TRBV29-1 and TRBJ2-7; TRBD2 matches at 11 bases. V dropped 7 bases and J dropped 5; count of bases not matched to a gene: 4. The CDR3 consists of 12 residues. Germline V CDR1 and CDR2: SQVTM, ANQGSEA. The CDR3 here is CSAQGLADEQYF. As DNA, the CDR3 is TGCAGCGCACAGGGACTAGCGGACGAGCAGTACTTC.

The chain links TRBV29-1 to TRBJ2-3, with D perhaps given as TRBD1 or TRBD2 (6 bases each). Trimming took off 3 bases at V and 5 bases at J, with 12 bases between the two ends. Germline lookup yields CDR1 SQVTM and CDR2 ANQGSEA. This CDR3 is built from 13 residues. The CDR3 region is CSVESGGGDTQYF. The CDR3 coding sequence is TGCAGCGTTGAGTCAGGAGGGGGAGATACGCAGTATTTT.

This clonotype appeared many times. The chain couples TRBV11-2 to TRBJ2-3; TRBD2 matches at 8 bases. Germline trimming cut 2 bases from V and 2 bases from J; bases unmatched to any gene: 6. The CDR3 sequence is 16 residues long. The germline V gene has CDR1 SGHAT and CDR2 FQNNGV. The CDR3, as DNA: TGTGCCAGCAGCTTATTCGGCGGGGGGTCCACAGATACGCAGTATTTT. Its protein is CASSLFGGGSTDTQYF.

V gene TRBV21-1 combines with J gene TRBJ1-2. TRBV21-1 is a pseudogene locus. This CDR3 has 14 residues. This CDR3 is CASSPGRPSYGYTF. The DNA for the CDR3 is TGTGCCAGCAGCCCGGGGAGGCCGAGCTATGGCTACACCTTC.

V is TRBV20-1 and J is TRBJ2-5; D gene uncertain. Germline V lookup: CDR1 DFQATT, CDR2 SNEGSKA (reference sequence). Trimming shortened V by 5 bases and J by 7 bases, and 8 bases separated the two germline ends. The CDR3 is made up of 10 amino acids. Written as DNA, the CDR3 is TGCAGTGCTGGGTATGGGACCCAGTACTTC. Translating it yields CSAGYGTQYF.